These 28 T cell receptor beta chains came from one sample sequenced in a study of control samples from healthy donors and cancer patients. Profiling relied on immunoSEQ multiplex PCR, and the TCRdb table lists in-frame clones only, not all of them. Here the sample spans about 95,000 clones, about nine tenths being singletons. The sample was blood. The receptors stem from a woman between 25 and 40 years old in good health.

The J gene is TRBJ1-2, the V gene TRBV5-1, with 7 bases fitting TRBD1. Trimming at V came to 4 bases and at J to 8 bases, leaving 11 bases not matched to a gene. There are 14 residues in the CDR3. The germline gives CDR1 SGHRS, CDR2 YFSETQ. Here the CDR3 reads CASSPVGLGQGYTF. The CDR3 DNA sequence: TGCGCCAGCAGCCCCGTCGGGTTGGGACAGGGCTACACCTTC.

V and J are TRBV15 and TRBJ2-5; 9 bases align to TRBD2. Germline values: CDR1 LNHNV, CDR2 YYDKDF (reference sequence). Trimming cost V 0 bases and J 1 base; bases outside gene matches: 3. The CDR3 runs to 16 residues. The CDR3 sequence is CATSREAGGLQETQYF. CDR3 coding DNA: TGTGCCACCAGCAGAGAAGCGGGAGGACTCCAAGAGACCCAGTACTTC. The full variable domain, completed using reference TRBV15 and TRBJ2-5, is DAMVIQNPRYQVTQFGKPVTLSCSQTLNHNVMYWYQQKSSQAPKLLFHYYDKDFNNEADTPDNFQSRRPNTSFCFLDIRSPGLGDTAMYLCATSREAGGLQETQYFGPGTRLLVL.

The chain recombines TRBV19 with TRBJ2-2; TRBD1 agrees at 9 bases. The germline gives CDR1 LNHDA, CDR2 SQIVND (reference sequence). The CDR3 has 16 amino acids. The V and J ends lost 6 bases and 7 bases, in that order; junction bases with no gene match: 12. In nucleotides, the CDR3 is TGTGCCAGTAGCCCCTACACGGGACAGGGTATCGGGGAGCTGTTTTTT. Translating gives CASSPYTGQGIGELFF.

This rearrangement joins TRBV28 to TRBJ1-1; D remains ambiguous. The germline V gene has CDR1 MDHEN and CDR2 SYDVKM. This CDR3 is built from 13 residues. V lost 7 bases, J lost 0 bases, and 9 bases lay in between. The CDR3 region is CASTVGVNTEAFF. The CDR3 DNA sequence: TGTGCCAGCACCGTGGGAGTGAACACTGAAGCTTTCTTT.

This CDR3 reads CASSPTPFGYRGMNTEAFF. The CDR3 bases are TGTGCCAGCAGCCCTACACCGTTTGGGTACAGGGGCATGAACACTGAAGCTTTCTTT. The V call is TRBV5-5, the J call TRBJ1-1; 7 bases agree with TRBD1. The trim removed 4 bases at V and 0 bases at J, leaving 18 bases unmatched. Germline values: CDR1 SGHKS, CDR2 YYEKEE (reference sequence). The CDR3 is 19 residues long.

This clone appeared a few times. The rearrangement links TRBV27 to TRBJ2-5; 11 bases align to TRBD2. This CDR3 region has 15 residues. The junction had 7 bases not matched to a gene; V was cut back by 5 bases and J by 5 bases. Germline CDR1 and CDR2: MNHEY and SMNVEV (reference sequence). The CDR3 DNA sequence: TGTGCCAGCAGTGAATTAGCGGGAGGGAGGGAGACCCAGTACTTC. Translated: CASSELAGGRETQYF.

The V and J genes are TRBV7-3 and TRBJ2-2; TRBD2 matches at 7 bases. The V gene's germline CDR1 is SGHTA and CDR2 FQGTGA. J was trimmed by 7 bases and V by 4 bases; bases with no gene match: 6. The CDR3 spans 14 residues. CDR3 nucleotides: TGTGCCAGCAGCTCCGGGACTAACTACGGGGAGCTGTTTTTT. This sequence encodes CASSSGTNYGELFF. The full variable domain, in which reference TRBV7-3 and TRBJ2-2 provide the parts outside the CDR3, is GAGVSQTPSNKVTEKGKYVELRCDPISGHTALYWYRQSLGQGPEFLIYFQGTGAADDSGLPNDRFFAVRPEGSVSTLKIQRTERGDSAVYLCASSSGTNYGELFFGEGSRLTVL.

This clone was recorded only once. V and J are TRBV18 and TRBJ2-5; 15 nucleotides line up with TRBD2. This CDR3 region has 21 residues. The trim removed 3 bases at V and 0 bases at J, leaving 14 bases unmatched. Germline CDR1 is KGHSH and CDR2 is LQKENI. CDR3 bases: TGTGCCAGCTCACCTACACTAGGGACTAGCGGGGGGAATCCATACCAAGAGACCCAGTACTTC. Protein sequence: CASSPTLGTSGGNPYQETQYF.

V is TRBV19 and J is TRBJ1-5; 9 nucleotides align to TRBD1. CDR3 length: 16 residues. The junction had 8 bases not matched to a gene; V was cut back by 2 bases and J by 6 bases. CDR1 and CDR2 (germline): LNHDA, SQIVND (reference sequence). CDR3 coding DNA: TGTGCCAGTAGTATAAGGCTCGGGACAGGGATTCAGCCCCAGCATTTT. Its translation is CASSIRLGTGIQPQHF. The variable domain in full, with the rest retrieved from reference TRBV19 and TRBJ1-5, is DGGITQSPKYLFRKEGQNVTLSCEQNLNHDAMYWYRQDPGQGLRLIYYSQIVNDFQKGDIAEGYSVSREKKESFPLTVTSAQKNPTAFYLCASSIRLGTGIQPQHFGDGTRLSIL.

This clone was picked up a small number of times. The CDR3 nucleotides are TGCAGCGTGGGGGACGGGGGCAATCAGCCCCAGCATTTT. This gives the protein CSVGDGGNQPQHF. The genes are TRBV29-1 and TRBJ1-5, with a tentative D call TRBD1 (5 bases). Trimming stripped 6 bases from V and 2 bases from J, with 11 bases between. Germline CDR1 reads SQVTM; CDR2 reads ANQGSEA. CDR3 length: 13 amino acids.

CDR3 amino acids: CAWSVHRGAYGYTF. CDR3 coding DNA: TGTGCCTGGAGTGTACATAGGGGTGCCTATGGCTACACCTTC. The chain uses TRBV30 and TRBJ1-2; D is perhaps TRBD1 (5 bases). The CDR3 runs 14 residues. V was shortened by 0 bases and J by 4 bases, with 12 bases between the two germline ends. CDR1 GTSNPN and CDR2 SVGIG come from the germline V gene (reference sequence).

V usage is TRBV7-8 and J usage is TRBJ1-2; D uncertain. CDR3 size: 14 residues. Deletions cut 3 bases from V and 0 bases from J, with 8 bases between. Germline-derived CDR1 and CDR2 are SGHVS and FQNEAQ. The CDR3 coding sequence is TGTGCCAGCAGCTTGGCGTATACTAACTATGGCTACACCTTC. This codes for CASSLAYTNYGYTF. Full variable domain (remainder filled in from reference TRBV7-8 and TRBJ1-2): GAGVSQSPRYKVAKRGQDVALRCDPISGHVSLFWYQQALGQGPEFLTYFQNEAQLDKSGLPSDRFFAERPEGSVSTLKIQRTQQEDSAVYLCASSLAYTNYGYTFGSGTRLTVV.

The chain combines TRBV6-6 with TRBJ2-5; D is uncertain. CDR3 size: 13 residues. CDR1 and CDR2 from the germline V gene are MNHNY and SVGAGI (reference sequence). Trimming removed 5 bases from V and 0 bases from J, with 7 bases in between. CDR3 sequence (DNA): TGTGCCAGCAGTAGACACTACCAAGAGACCCAGTACTTC. It is translated as CASSRHYQETQYF.

The V call is TRBV4-1, the J call TRBJ2-3; TRBD2 matches 7 bases. V was pared by 3 bases and J by 2 bases, with 11 bases of the junction left unmatched. Germline V gene sequence: CDR1 MGHRA, CDR2 YSYEKL. This CDR3 spans 17 amino acids. The CDR3 DNA reads as TGCGCCAGCAGCCATCGCCCCCGAGCGGGAATCACAGATACGCAGTATTTT. It encodes CASSHRPRAGITDTQYF.

This rearrangement joins TRBV29-1 to TRBJ1-3, with D hard to call. This CDR3 contains 14 residues. V gave up 0 bases and J gave up 4 bases, with 10 bases separating them. Per the germline V gene, CDR1 is SQVTM and CDR2 is ANQGSEA. The CDR3 bases are TGCAGCGTTGAAGATCGGAGTAGAGGAAACACCATATATTTT. It specifies CSVEDRSRGNTIYF.

This clone was picked up a small number of times. V is TRBV2 and J is TRBJ2-2; 7 bases fit TRBD2. The CDR3 extends over 15 amino acids. Looked up from germline, CDR1 is SNHLY and CDR2 is FYNNEI. Trimming cost V 6 bases and J 7 bases; bases outside gene matches: 11. The DNA for the CDR3 is TGTGCCAGCAGACCCAGGGAGGGGAAGATCGGGGAGCTGTTTTTT. Residues: CASRPREGKIGELFF.

The V and J genes are TRBV9 and TRBJ2-3, with TRBD2 matching over 10 bases. This CDR3 is 15 amino acids long. Germline trimming cut 4 bases from V and 5 bases from J; bases unmatched to any gene: 7. Germline loops: CDR1 SGDLS, CDR2 YYNGEE. DNA for the CDR3: TGTGCCAGCAGCCATAGCGGGGGGCCATTAGATACGCAGTATTTT. Translation: CASSHSGGPLDTQYF.

The CDR3 loop reads CASRGLGTGGYEQYF. DNA for the CDR3: TGTGCCAGTAGGGGCCTGGGGACAGGGGGGTACGAGCAGTACTTC. The chain couples TRBV19 to TRBJ2-7; TRBD1 agrees at 11 bases. The junction had 8 bases not matched to a gene; V was cut back by 6 bases and J by 4 bases. In germline, CDR1 is LNHDA, CDR2 SQIVND (reference sequence). The CDR3 covers 15 residues.

This chain links TRBV14 with TRBJ1-1, with D hard to call. The CDR3 contains 14 residues. V was shortened by 1 base and J by 6 bases, with 12 bases between the two germline ends. The germline gives CDR1 SGHDN, CDR2 FVKESK. The CDR3 sequence: CASSQGNFVPEAFF. The CDR3 DNA follows: TGTGCCAGCAGCCAAGGAAACTTCGTCCCTGAAGCTTTCTTT.

The genes are TRBV19 and TRBJ1-1, with D tentatively TRBD1 (5 bases). Per germline, CDR1 LNHDA and CDR2 SQIVND (reference sequence). The CDR3 extends over 13 amino acids. The V end lost 2 bases, the J end lost 1 base, and 5 bases lay between the germline ends. CDR3 residues: CASSIRGNTEAFF. Here the CDR3 DNA reads TGTGCCAGTAGTATAAGGGGGAACACTGAAGCTTTCTTT.

The chain is built from TRBV5-1 and TRBJ1-4; 7 bases fit TRBD1. CDR3 size: 16 residues. The trim removed 4 bases at V and 0 bases at J, leaving 6 bases unmatched. From germline, CDR1 is SGHRS and CDR2 YFSETQ. CDR3 DNA sequence: TGCGCCAGCAGCCAGGGACAGCCCACAACTAATGAAAAACTGTTTTTT. Its protein is CASSQGQPTTNEKLFF. Using reference TRBV5-1 and TRBJ1-4 for the parts outside the CDR3, the full variable domain is KAGVTQTPRYLIKTRGQQVTLSCSPISGHRSVSWYQQTPGQGLQFLFEYFSETQRNKGNFPGRFSGRQFSNSRSEMNVSTLELGDSALYLCASSQGQPTTNEKLFFGSGTQLSVL.

V and J are TRBV18 and TRBJ1-5; TRBD1 might be the D (6 bases). CDR1 is KGHSH and CDR2 is LQKENI in the germline V gene. This CDR3 has 16 residues. The germline V and J ends were trimmed by 5 bases and 0 bases, with 14 bases remaining between them. The CDR3 here is CASSMQDSYSNQPQHF. The CDR3 DNA reads TGTGCCAGCTCAATGCAGGACAGTTATAGCAATCAGCCCCAGCATTTT.

The rearrangement links TRBV6-6 to TRBJ2-5; D possibly uses TRBD1 or TRBD2 (6 bases each). The CDR3 has 15 residues. From germline, CDR1 is MNHNY and CDR2 SVGAGI (reference sequence). Trimming took off 2 bases at V and 0 bases at J, with 10 bases between the two ends. The CDR3 DNA follows: TGTGCCAGCAGTTACGGAGGGGGGAACCAAGAGACCCAGTACTTC. Protein product: CASSYGGGNQETQYF.

This sequence joins TRBV6-5 and TRBJ1-1; D possibly corresponds to TRBD1 (6 bases). Germline lookup yields CDR1 MNHEY and CDR2 SVGAGI. The CDR3 contains 14 residues. The V and J ends lost 5 bases and 6 bases respectively, with 16 bases between them. Written as DNA, the CDR3 is TGTGCCAGCAGTCCTCGGGGGGGGCGCCCTGAAGCTTTCTTT. This sequence encodes CASSPRGGRPEAFF.

Points on this clone: Other DNA sequences from this sample encode an identical CDR3 as well. The V gene is TRBV19, the J gene TRBJ1-2; the match to TRBD1 covers 10 bases. Germline V lookup: CDR1 LNHDA, CDR2 SQIVND (reference sequence). After removal of 7 bases from V and 4 bases from J, the junction contained 6 bases not matched to a gene. The CDR3 extends over 14 amino acids. The CDR3 DNA is TGTGCCAGTACACCGGGACAGGGGTTCTATGGCTACACCTTC. Translated, it gives CASTPGQGFYGYTF.

The chain combines TRBV10-1 with TRBJ2-7; no firm D call. V was trimmed by 6 bases and J by 8 bases, leaving 20 bases between them. Germline loops: CDR1 WNHNN, CDR2 SYGVQD (reference sequence). The CDR3 sequence is 14 residues long. CDR3 DNA sequence: TGCGCCAGCAGCCGAGGAACAGTCGATGGGAAGCAGTACTTC. Protein: CASSRGTVDGKQYF.

The rearrangement uses TRBV10-3 and TRBJ1-5; 7 bases align to TRBD1. The CDR3 spans 16 residues. J was trimmed by 0 bases and V by 4 bases; bases with no gene match: 6. CDR1 is ENHRY, CDR2 SYGVKD, per germline. The CDR3 bases are TGTGCCATCAGTGCCGTCAGGGGGACTAGCAATCAGCCCCAGCATTTT. This gives the protein CAISAVRGTSNQPQHF.

The V and J genes are TRBV10-2 and TRBJ2-1, with D perhaps TRBD1 or TRBD2 (6 bases each). Trimming pared 6 bases from V and 4 bases from J, leaving 16 bases between. CDR1 is WSHSY, CDR2 SAAADI, per germline. This CDR3 contains 15 residues. The CDR3 nucleotides are TGCGCCAGCAGAGAGGGGGGCAGGGGATACAATGAGCAGTTCTTC. Translating it yields CASREGGRGYNEQFF.